Listed below are T cell receptor beta chains from one sample, sequenced in a study of tumor-infiltrating lymphocytes in primary liver carcinoma. TCRdb analysed the multiplex PCR reads with MiXCR anew, one entry per CDR3 protein. The sample yields about 320,000 distinct CDR3 sequences, 65% seen once. Input material: peripheral blood. The receptor set was obtained from a man in his forties with primary liver carcinoma and hepatitis B virus infection. CDR3s leave out the opening cysteine and the closing phenylalanine or tryptophan. Each record gives: J gene, D gene, clone size, V gene, CDR3 protein. The D gene is left open where the match is weak. The size field is filled for only some rows; it gives once, few, many or a size class.

J: TRBJ2-2
D: TRBD2
size: many
V: TRBV6-2/TRBV6-3
CDR3: ASSWTRTGELF

J: TRBJ2-1
D: TRBD2
size: NA
V: TRBV6-1
CDR3: ASTESLAGTYNEQF

J: TRBJ2-1
D: TRBD2
size: once
V: TRBV11-2
CDR3: ASNLVAGVNNKQF

J: TRBJ2-5
D: TRBD2
size: NA
V: TRBV11-3
CDR3: ASSGDGRETQY

J: TRBJ2-7
D: TRBD2
size: few
V: TRBV6-2/TRBV6-3
CDR3: ASSSGTSGSLYEQY

J: TRBJ2-2
D: NA
size: NA
V: TRBV5-4
CDR3: ASSLTRGSRTGELF

J: TRBJ1-5
D: TRBD1
size: NA
V: TRBV5-5
CDR3: ACSLGTDSYQPQH

J: TRBJ2-5
D: NA
size: NA
V: TRBV29-1
CDR3: SVGVGDGRETQY

J: TRBJ1-5
D: NA
size: NA
V: TRBV28
CDR3: ASSPDMWTQH

J: TRBJ1-2
D: NA
size: many
V: TRBV29-1
CDR3: SVEEANYGYT

J: TRBJ1-3
D: NA
size: NA
V: TRBV4-2
CDR3: ASSQDWIKGGNTIY